This TCR beta chain emerged from a study of blood T cell repertoires in COVID-19. CDR3 length: 15 residues. From germline, CDR1 is LNHNV and CDR2 YYDKDF (reference sequence). V lost 2 bases and J lost 8, with 18 bases in between. Before being deemed recovered, Cohort 3 donors had two negative PCRs, clearance, or symptom resolution. Only in-frame clones appear in the TCRdb table, and some are missing; sequencing was by immunoSEQ multiplex PCR. The sample carries hundreds of thousands of clones, just over 90% recorded once. The V and J genes are TRBV15 and TRBJ2-5, with D possibly matching TRBD1 (5 bases). The clonotype was recovered from a woman aged 18 to 35 who had recovered from COVID-19. Specimen: PBMCs or T cells enriched from blood (not recorded which). This CDR3 reads CATSRPDTNRLTQYF. CDR3 bases: TGTGCCACCAGCAGACCGGACACGAACCGTCTTACCCAGTACTTC.